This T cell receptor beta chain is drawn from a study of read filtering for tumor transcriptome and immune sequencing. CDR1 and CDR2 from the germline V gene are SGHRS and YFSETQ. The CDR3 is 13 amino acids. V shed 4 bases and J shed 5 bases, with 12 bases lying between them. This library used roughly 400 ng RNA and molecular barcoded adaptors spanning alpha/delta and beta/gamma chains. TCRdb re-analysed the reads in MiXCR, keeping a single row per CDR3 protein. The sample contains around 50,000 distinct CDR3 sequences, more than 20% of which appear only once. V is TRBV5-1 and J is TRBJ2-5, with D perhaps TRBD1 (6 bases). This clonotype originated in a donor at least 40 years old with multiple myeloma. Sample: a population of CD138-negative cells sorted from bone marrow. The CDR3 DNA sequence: TGCGCCAGCAGCATCGGACAGCGGGAGACCCAGTACTTC. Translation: CASSIGQRETQYF.